The rows below give T cell receptor beta chains drawn from one sample of a study of shared clonotypes between healthy human individuals. TCRdb keeps only in-frame clones here, not all; method: immunoSEQ multiplex PCR. The sample holds 650,000 to 750,000 clones; around 72% are singletons and the top ten take approximately 1.8%. Sequencing used memory CD4+ T cells sorted from blood. The receptors here all came from a woman aged 25 to 39 in good health. Each CDR3 is given with its conserved first and last residue. The order of the fields is V gene, J gene, D gene, clone size, CDR3 DNA, CDR3 protein. A D gene is named only where the DNA matches it firmly. Where a row states a size, it is once, few, many or the class of an expanded clone; other rows omit it.

V: TRBV2
J: TRBJ1-4
D: -
size: -
DNA: TGTGCCAGCATGACCGACGGCCTAGCTGGTGAAAAACTGTTTTTT
CDR3: CASMTDGLAGEKLFF

V: TRBV5-4
J: TRBJ2-1
D: TRBD1
size: -
DNA: TGTGCCAGCAGCGACAGGGTCTCCTACAATGAGCAGTTCTTC
CDR3: CASSDRVSYNEQFF

V: TRBV2
J: TRBJ2-3
D: -
size: -
DNA: TGTGCCAGCAGTGACGGTGAGCGTAGGGGCACAGATACGCAGTATTTT
CDR3: CASSDGERRGTDTQYF

V: TRBV28
J: TRBJ2-7
D: -
size: -
DNA: TGTGCCAGCAGCTCTCGATCCATCGAGCAGTACTTC
CDR3: CASSSRSIEQYF

V: TRBV9
J: TRBJ2-1
D: -
size: few
DNA: TGTGCCAGCAGCGTAAGGGCAGCAACCTACAATGAGCAGTTCTTC
CDR3: CASSVRAATYNEQFF

V: TRBV6-5
J: TRBJ2-5
D: -
size: -
DNA: TGTGCCAGCAGCCCCAGGACAGATCAAGAGACCCAGTACTTC
CDR3: CASSPRTDQETQYF

V: TRBV6-5
J: TRBJ2-7
D: -
size: -
DNA: TGTGCCAGCAGTTACTCCCTAGGGCACTACGAGCAGTACTTC
CDR3: CASSYSLGHYEQYF

V: TRBV27
J: TRBJ2-5
D: TRBD1
size: -
DNA: TGTGCCAGCAGTTTATCTCGGACAGGGAGAGAGACCCAGTACTTC
CDR3: CASSLSRTGRETQYF

V: TRBV6-6
J: TRBJ1-2
D: TRBD1
size: -
DNA: TGTGCCAGCAGCCCTCCTTACAGGGGCTATGGCTACACCTTC
CDR3: CASSPPYRGYGYTF

V: TRBV6-1
J: TRBJ2-5
D: TRBD1
size: -
DNA: TGTGCCAGCAGTCAACAGGGGGCTGGCGAGACCCAGTACTTC
CDR3: CASSQQGAGETQYF

V: TRBV10-2
J: TRBJ2-5
D: TRBD1
size: -
DNA: TGCGCCACGGGACAGGGTCAAGAGACCCAGTACTTC
CDR3: CATGQGQETQYF

V: TRBV5-1
J: TRBJ2-7
D: -
size: -
DNA: TGCGCCAGCAGCTTGGTAGCCAGCTCGCGAGAGCAGTACTTC
CDR3: CASSLVASSREQYF

V: TRBV28
J: TRBJ1-5
D: -
size: -
DNA: TGTGCCAGCAGAGCCAACAGGCAGCCCCAGCATTTT
CDR3: CASRANRQPQHF

V: TRBV19
J: TRBJ2-1
D: -
size: many
DNA: TGTGCCAGTAGTATAGGGGCAGGGAGTTTCAATGAGCAGTTCTTC
CDR3: CASSIGAGSFNEQFF

V: TRBV29-1
J: TRBJ2-5
D: -
size: -
DNA: TGCAGCGTCGTCGTGGTCCCGTCAACCAGTGCCCAGTACTTC
CDR3: CSVVVVPSTSAQYF

V: TRBV7-8
J: TRBJ2-7
D: TRBD1
size: -
DNA: TGTGCCAGCAGCCCCCGGGACAGTCTTTACGAGCAGTACTTC
CDR3: CASSPRDSLYEQYF

V: TRBV7-9
J: TRBJ2-3
D: TRBD2
size: -
DNA: TGTGCCAGCAGCTTAGCACTTAGCGGGTCCTCCGATACGCAGTATTTT
CDR3: CASSLALSGSSDTQYF

V: TRBV13
J: TRBJ2-6
D: -
size: -
DNA: TGTGCCAGCAGCCCTAACAGGGCCATCTCTGGGGCCAACGTCCTGACTTTC
CDR3: CASSPNRAISGANVLTF

V: TRBV19
J: TRBJ2-5
D: -
size: -
DNA: TGTGCCAGTAGGGTTACAGGCGGCGAGACCCAGTACTTC
CDR3: CASRVTGGETQYF

V: TRBV10-3
J: TRBJ2-7
D: -
size: -
DNA: TGTGCCATCAGTGAGTCGTTCGGCAGGGTCTACGAGCAGTACTTC
CDR3: CAISESFGRVYEQYF

V: TRBV12-5
J: TRBJ2-3
D: -
size: -
DNA: TGTGCTAGTGGTTTGGTTCTTACACCGGGACCCCAGAGAAGCACAGATACGCAGTATTTT
CDR3: CASGLVLTPGPQRSTDTQYF

V: TRBV6-5
J: TRBJ1-4
D: -
size: -
DNA: TGTGCCAGCAAGGGAAAAAATGAAAAACTGTTTTTT
CDR3: CASKGKNEKLFF

V: TRBV5-1
J: TRBJ2-1
D: TRBD2
size: -
DNA: TGCGCCAGCAGCTTGGAGGCTAGCGGTGAGCAGTTCTTC
CDR3: CASSLEASGEQFF

V: TRBV6-5
J: TRBJ2-3
D: -
size: -
DNA: TGTGCCAGCAGTTACTCTATAGGGCTGCCAGATACGCAGTATTTT
CDR3: CASSYSIGLPDTQYF

V: TRBV15
J: TRBJ1-5
D: -
size: -
DNA: TGTGCCACCAGGGGTCAAAGTGTTACTCAGCCCCAGCATTTT
CDR3: CATRGQSVTQPQHF

V: TRBV7-2
J: TRBJ2-7
D: -
size: many
DNA: TGTGCCAGCAGGTTCGACAGCAACTACGAGCAGTACTTC
CDR3: CASRFDSNYEQYF

V: TRBV11-1
J: TRBJ2-1
D: TRBD2
size: few
DNA: TGTGCCAGCAGCTCTGACGCCCCGGGACTAGCGGGAGGTCGTAATGAGCAGTTCTTC
CDR3: CASSSDAPGLAGGRNEQFF

V: TRBV27
J: TRBJ2-3
D: -
size: -
DNA: TGTGCCAGCAGTTACCGGACCCCGGCCACAGATACGCAGTATTTT
CDR3: CASSYRTPATDTQYF

V: TRBV5-6
J: TRBJ2-7
D: TRBD1
size: -
DNA: TGTGCCAGCAGCTTTTGGGACAGGACCTACGAGCAGTACTTC
CDR3: CASSFWDRTYEQYF

V: TRBV6-5
J: TRBJ2-3
D: -
size: few
DNA: TGTGCCAGCAGTACACCCGGGGCTTCCTTGGATACGCAGTATTTT
CDR3: CASSTPGASLDTQYF

V: TRBV11-2
J: TRBJ2-2
D: -
size: -
DNA: TGTGCCAGCAGCTTAGTCGATTACCCAACCGGGGAGCTGTTTTTT
CDR3: CASSLVDYPTGELFF

V: TRBV6-5
J: TRBJ1-5
D: -
size: -
DNA: TGTGCCAGCAGAGCACGGGACAATCAGCCCCAGCATTTT
CDR3: CASRARDNQPQHF

V: TRBV25-1
J: TRBJ2-7
D: TRBD2
size: -
DNA: TGTGCCAGCAGTGGGGGAGGGCCTCGCGGTAGGGTCTACGAGCAGTACTTC
CDR3: CASSGGGPRGRVYEQYF

V: TRBV25-1
J: TRBJ2-7
D: -
size: -
DNA: TGTGCCACCGTAGGCTACGAGCAGTACTTC
CDR3: CATVGYEQYF

V: TRBV15
J: TRBJ1-5
D: TRBD1
size: -
DNA: TGTGCCACCAGCGGGACAGATAATCAGCCCCAGCATTTT
CDR3: CATSGTDNQPQHF

V: TRBV6-5
J: TRBJ2-5
D: -
size: -
DNA: TGTGCCAGCAGTCCCCGGTCCGGGCCCGAGACCCAGTACTTC
CDR3: CASSPRSGPETQYF

V: TRBV11-2
J: TRBJ2-3
D: -
size: once
DNA: TGTGCCAGCAGCTTAACAGGGACTAACACAGATACGCAGTATTTT
CDR3: CASSLTGTNTDTQYF

V: TRBV10-2
J: TRBJ1-4
D: -
size: -
DNA: TGCGCCAGCGGGATACAGGGACCTGCAACTAATGAAAAACTGTTTTTT
CDR3: CASGIQGPATNEKLFF

V: TRBV27
J: TRBJ2-5
D: TRBD1
size: -
DNA: TGTGCCAGCAGTCGACTTGGTGCCGGGACAGGGGAGGAGACCCAGTACTTC
CDR3: CASSRLGAGTGEETQYF

V: TRBV4-1
J: TRBJ2-7
D: -
size: -
DNA: TGTGCCAGCAGCTTCATAGCGGCCTACGAGCAGTACTTC
CDR3: CASSFIAAYEQYF

V: TRBV6-1
J: TRBJ1-2
D: -
size: -
DNA: TGTGCCAGCAGTGAAAGGGGGAAGGTGGCCTATGGCTACACCTTC
CDR3: CASSERGKVAYGYTF

V: TRBV11-2
J: TRBJ1-5
D: -
size: -
DNA: TGTGCCAGCAGCCCTACAGGGCCCAATCAGCCCCAGCATTTT
CDR3: CASSPTGPNQPQHF

V: TRBV4-2
J: TRBJ2-5
D: TRBD1
size: -
DNA: TGTGCCAGCAGCCAGCTCCGGTATAAGGGACAGGGGGCGCGAGGAGAGACCCAGTACTTC
CDR3: CASSQLRYKGQGARGETQYF

V: TRBV25-1
J: TRBJ2-1
D: -
size: -
DNA: TGTGCCAGCAGTGAATGGATGGGGGAGAGGTCCTACAATGAGCAGTTCTTC
CDR3: CASSEWMGERSYNEQFF